The clone carrying this T cell receptor (beta chain) was seen a handful of times. Its antigen is not known. Constant-segment primers served in 5'RACE that generated TCR alpha and TCR beta cDNA libraries bearing sample barcodes and UMIs. TCRdb passed the 5' RACE reads through MiXCR, listing each CDR3 protein once. The sample yields roughly 200,000 distinct CDR3 sequences, approximately 10% seen once. The data were obtained in a study of T-cell memory formation after mild COVID-19. General observations from the study: Nothing confirmed that second-wave clones peaking on day 37 were specific for SARS-CoV-2. Clones which contracted sat mainly in CM and EM if CD4+, and in EMRA if CD8+.

There are 15 residues in the CDR3. V shed 7 bases, J shed 2 bases, and the junction held 9 bases outside the gene matches. The V gene's germline CDR1 is SNHLY and CDR2 FYNNEI. V is TRBV2 and J is TRBJ2-3; 7 bases are a match to TRBD1. Sequencing was performed on PBMCs or a T cell subset sorted from them (not recorded which). This sequence was found in a man younger than 35 who had mild COVID-19 (a few samples of this study predate the infection). Cell type and time point are not known. The CDR3: CASTRTGHNTDTQYF. The CDR3 DNA reads TGTGCCAGCACGCGGACAGGACACAACACAGATACGCAGTATTTT.